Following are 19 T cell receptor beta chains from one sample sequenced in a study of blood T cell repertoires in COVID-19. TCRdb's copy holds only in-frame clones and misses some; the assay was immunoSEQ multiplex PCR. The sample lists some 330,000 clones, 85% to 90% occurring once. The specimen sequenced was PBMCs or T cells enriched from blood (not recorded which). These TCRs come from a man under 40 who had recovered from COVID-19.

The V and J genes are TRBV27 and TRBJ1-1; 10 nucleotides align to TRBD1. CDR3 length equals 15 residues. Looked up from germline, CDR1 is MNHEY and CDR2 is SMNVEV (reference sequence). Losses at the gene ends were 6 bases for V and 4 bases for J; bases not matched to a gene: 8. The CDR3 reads CASRTGGLVGTEAFF. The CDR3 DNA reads TGTGCCAGCAGGACAGGGGGCTTGGTCGGCACTGAAGCTTTCTTT.

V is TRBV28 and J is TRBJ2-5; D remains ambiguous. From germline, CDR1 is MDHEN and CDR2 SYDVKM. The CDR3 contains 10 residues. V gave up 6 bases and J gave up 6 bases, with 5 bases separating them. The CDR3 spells CASSSKTQYF. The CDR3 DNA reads TGTGCCAGCAGCAGTAAGACCCAGTACTTC.

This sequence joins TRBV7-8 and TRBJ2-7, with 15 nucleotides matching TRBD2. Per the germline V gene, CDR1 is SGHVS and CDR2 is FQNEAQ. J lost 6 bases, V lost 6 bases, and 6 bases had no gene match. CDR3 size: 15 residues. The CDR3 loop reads CASRFPGLAGGEQYF. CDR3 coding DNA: TGTGCCAGCAGATTCCCGGGACTAGCGGGAGGCGAGCAGTACTTC.

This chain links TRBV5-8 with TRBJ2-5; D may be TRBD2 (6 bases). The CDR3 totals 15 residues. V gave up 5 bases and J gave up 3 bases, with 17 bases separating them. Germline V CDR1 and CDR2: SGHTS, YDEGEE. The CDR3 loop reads CASSLSSGGEETQYF. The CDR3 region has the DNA TGTGCCAGCAGTCTGAGTAGCGGTGGGGAAGAGACCCAGTACTTC.

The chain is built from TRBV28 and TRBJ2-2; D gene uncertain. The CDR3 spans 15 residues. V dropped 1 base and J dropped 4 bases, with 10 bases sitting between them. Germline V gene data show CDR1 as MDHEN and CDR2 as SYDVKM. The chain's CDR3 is CASSLYGAGTGELFF. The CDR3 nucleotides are TGTGCCAGCAGTTTATACGGAGCCGGCACCGGGGAGCTGTTTTTT.

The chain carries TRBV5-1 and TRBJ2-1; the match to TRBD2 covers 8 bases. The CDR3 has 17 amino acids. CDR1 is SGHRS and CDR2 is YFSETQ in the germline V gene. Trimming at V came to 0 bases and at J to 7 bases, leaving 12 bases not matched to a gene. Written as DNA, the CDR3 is TGCGCCAGCAGCTTGGGGACTAGCAGACGATCGGGTAATGAGCAGTTCTTC. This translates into CASSLGTSRRSGNEQFF. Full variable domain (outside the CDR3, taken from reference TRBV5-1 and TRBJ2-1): KAGVTQTPRYLIKTRGQQVTLSCSPISGHRSVSWYQQTPGQGLQFLFEYFSETQRNKGNFPGRFSGRQFSNSRSEMNVSTLELGDSALYLCASSLGTSRRSGNEQFFGPGTRLTVL.

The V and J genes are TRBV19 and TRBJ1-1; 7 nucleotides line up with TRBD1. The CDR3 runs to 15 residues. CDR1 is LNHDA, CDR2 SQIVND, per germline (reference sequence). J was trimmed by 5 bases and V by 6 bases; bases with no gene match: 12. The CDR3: CASRQTGDVRTEAFF. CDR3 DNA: TGTGCCAGTAGACAAACAGGGGATGTGAGGACTGAAGCTTTCTTT.

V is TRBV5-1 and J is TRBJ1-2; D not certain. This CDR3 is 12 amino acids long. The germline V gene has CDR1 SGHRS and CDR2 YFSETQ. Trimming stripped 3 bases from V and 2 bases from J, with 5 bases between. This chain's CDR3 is CASSSGNYGYTF. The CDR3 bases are TGCGCCAGCAGCTCAGGAAACTATGGCTACACCTTC.

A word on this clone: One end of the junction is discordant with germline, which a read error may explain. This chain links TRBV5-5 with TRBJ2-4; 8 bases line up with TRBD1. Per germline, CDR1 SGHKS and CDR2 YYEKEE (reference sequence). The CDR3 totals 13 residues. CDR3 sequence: CASSWTFWDRIDF. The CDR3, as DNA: TGTGCCAGCAGCTGGACCTTTTGGGACAGGATAGACTTC.

In DNA form, the CDR3 reads TGTGCCAGCTCACCGTTCGGGGACAGGGGAGGAGAAAAACTGTTTTTT. Protein: CASSPFGDRGGEKLFF. This chain uses TRBV18 with TRBJ1-4; 10 bases fit TRBD1. Per the germline V gene, CDR1 is KGHSH and CDR2 is LQKENI. J lost 8 bases, V lost 3 bases, and 9 bases had no gene match. The CDR3 loop spans 16 amino acids.

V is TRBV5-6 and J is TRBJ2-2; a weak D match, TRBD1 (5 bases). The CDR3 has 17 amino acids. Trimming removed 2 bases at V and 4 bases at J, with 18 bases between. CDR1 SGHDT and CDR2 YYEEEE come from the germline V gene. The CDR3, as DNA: TGTGCCAGCAGCTTCTCAGGGCCTGTCTCTTTCACCGGGGAGCTGTTTTTT. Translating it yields CASSFSGPVSFTGELFF.

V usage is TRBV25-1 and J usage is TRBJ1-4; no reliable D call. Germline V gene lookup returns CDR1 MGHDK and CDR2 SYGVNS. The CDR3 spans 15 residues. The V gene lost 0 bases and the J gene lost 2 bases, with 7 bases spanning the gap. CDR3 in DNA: TGTGCCAGCAGTGAATACGGGGTCACTAATGAAAAACTGTTTTTT. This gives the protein CASSEYGVTNEKLFF.

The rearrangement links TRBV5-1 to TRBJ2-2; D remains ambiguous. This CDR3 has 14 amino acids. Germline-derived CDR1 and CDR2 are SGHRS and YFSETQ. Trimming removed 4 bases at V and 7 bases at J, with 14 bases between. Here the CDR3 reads CASSPGGSSGELFF. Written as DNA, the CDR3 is TGCGCCAGCAGCCCGGGTGGGTCCAGCGGGGAGCTGTTTTTT.

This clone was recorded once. In DNA, the CDR3 is TGTGCCAGCAGCCGAGGACTAATTCGGGACAATGAGCAGTTCTTC. The encoded protein is CASSRGLIRDNEQFF. The chain has TRBV3-1 (or the pseudogene TRBV3-2) and TRBJ2-1; possibly TRBD2 for D (6 bases). From germline, CDR1 is LGHDT and CDR2 YNNKEL (reference sequence). V was cut by 4 bases and J by 5 bases, with 15 bases left in between. The CDR3 covers 15 residues.

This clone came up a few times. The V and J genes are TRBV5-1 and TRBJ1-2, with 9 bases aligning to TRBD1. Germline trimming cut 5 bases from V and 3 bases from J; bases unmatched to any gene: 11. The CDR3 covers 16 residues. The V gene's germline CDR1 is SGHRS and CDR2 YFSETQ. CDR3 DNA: TGCGCCAGCAGGATCGGGACAGGGAATTGGGACTATGGCTACACCTTC. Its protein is CASRIGTGNWDYGYTF.

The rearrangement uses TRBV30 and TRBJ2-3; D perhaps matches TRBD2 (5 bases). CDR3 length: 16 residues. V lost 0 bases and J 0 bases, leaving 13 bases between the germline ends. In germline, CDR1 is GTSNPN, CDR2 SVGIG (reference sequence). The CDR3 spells CAWSVRLAKSTDTQYF. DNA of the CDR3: TGTGCCTGGAGTGTACGGCTAGCCAAGAGCACAGATACGCAGTATTTT.

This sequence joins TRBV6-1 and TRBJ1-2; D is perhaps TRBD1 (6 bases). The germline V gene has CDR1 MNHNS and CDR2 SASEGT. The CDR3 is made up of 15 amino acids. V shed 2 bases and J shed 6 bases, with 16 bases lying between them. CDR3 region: CASSESPGQSHGYTF. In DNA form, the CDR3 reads TGTGCCAGCAGTGAATCCCCGGGACAATCTCATGGCTACACCTTC.

The CDR3 here is CASSLGVGAPSSYNEQFF. Here the CDR3 DNA reads TGTGCCAGCAGTTTAGGGGTAGGGGCACCGAGCTCCTACAATGAGCAGTTCTTC. The J gene is TRBJ2-1, the V gene TRBV27, with D perhaps TRBD1 (5 bases). Trimming shortened V by 2 bases and J by 0 bases, and 17 bases separated the two germline ends. CDR3 size: 18 residues. Germline CDR1 is MNHEY and CDR2 is SMNVEV (reference sequence).

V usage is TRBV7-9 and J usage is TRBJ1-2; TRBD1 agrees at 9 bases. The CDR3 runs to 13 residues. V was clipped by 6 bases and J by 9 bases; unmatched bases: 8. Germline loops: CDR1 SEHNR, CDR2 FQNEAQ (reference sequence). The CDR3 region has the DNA TGTGCCAGCAGTATCCCGGGACAGGGCAGCTACACCTTC. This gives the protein CASSIPGQGSYTF.